This TCR beta chain was sequenced for a study of Ad26.COV2.S vaccination and SARS-CoV-2 variants. Findings of the study overall: The analyses of TCR breadth and depth may have understated the size of total T cell responses. Spike-specific TCR breadth was greater in vaccine than placebo recipients.

V lost 10 bases to trimming and J lost 8 bases, with 20 bases between them. The germline CDR1 and CDR2 sequences are SGHAT and FQNNGV. This CDR3 spans 14 amino acids. Assay used: immunoSEQ multiplex PCR; TCRdb lists only in-frame clones, some missing. This table holds roughly 150,000 clones, just over 85% found once. Concerning this clone itself: The antigen is unknown.

The sample consisted of peripheral blood, taken after recovery from COVID-19. The V call is TRBV11-2, the J call TRBJ2-2; D perhaps matches TRBD1 (6 bases). This TCR was sampled from a human donor who had recovered from COVID-19. This chain's CDR3 is CAIFRYRATGELFF. The CDR3 DNA sequence: TGTGCCATTTTCAGGTACAGGGCGACGGGGGAGCTGTTTTTT.